The rows below give T cell receptor beta chains drawn from one sample of a study of blood T cell repertoires in COVID-19. Sequencing was performed with immunoSEQ multiplex PCR; in TCRdb, only in-frame clones are kept and a portion is missing. There are about 120,000 clones in the sample; roughly four fifths occur only once, and 7.5% lies in the top ten. Sample: peripheral blood. These receptors came from a man between 65 and 80 years old with active or convalescent COVID-19. Each CDR3 is given with its conserved first and last residue. D genes are given only for firm matches. Size values are once, few and many counts, or a class for expanded clones, and some rows have none.

CDR3nt,CDR3aa,v_gene,abundance,j_gene,d_gene
TGTGCCAGCAGCGGCCCCCGTGGTAGCGGGAGCAATGAGCAGTTCTTC,CASSGPRGSGSNEQFF,TRBV5-4,.,TRBJ2-1,TRBD2
TGTGCCAGCAGCGACAGACGGAGAGAGAGCACTGAAGCTTTCTTT,CASSDRRRESTEAFF,TRBV7-2,.,TRBJ1-1,.
TGTGCCAGCAGTTTAACGGGAGTTGTCACTGAAGCTTTCTTT,CASSLTGVVTEAFF,TRBV28,.,TRBJ1-1,.
TGTGCCAGCAGCTTAGCCGGTAACTATGGCTACACCTTC,CASSLAGNYGYTF,TRBV7-9,once,TRBJ1-2,.
TGTGCCAGCAGCCAAGTCTTTGGACAGGGGAAGGTTTTTGAAAAACTGTTTTTT,CASSQVFGQGKVFEKLFF,TRBV3-1/TRBV3-2,once,TRBJ1-4,TRBD1
TGCGCCAGCAGCTTGGGACCCGGGACAGGGGGTTTGGCTAATGAAAAACTGTTTTTT,CASSLGPGTGGLANEKLFF,TRBV5-1,.,TRBJ1-4,TRBD1
TGTGCCAGCAGCTGGGACAGGGTCTACGAGCAGTACTTC,CASSWDRVYEQYF,TRBV2,.,TRBJ2-7,TRBD1
TGTGCCAGCAGCCAAGACAGGGGACAGGGTAGGGAAAAACTGTTTTTT,CASSQDRGQGREKLFF,TRBV4-2,.,TRBJ1-4,TRBD1
TGTGCCAGCAGTTTAGGGGAAGGGAGGCCCCAGCATTTT,CASSLGEGRPQHF,TRBV12-3/TRBV12-4,.,TRBJ1-5,.
TGTGCCAGCAGCGCTGGAGTAGCGGGGGATGAGCAGTTCTTC,CASSAGVAGDEQFF,TRBV2,.,TRBJ2-1,TRBD2
TGTGCCAGCAGTTACGGGCAGGGTATGGGAAACACCATATATTTT,CASSYGQGMGNTIYF,TRBV6-5,.,TRBJ1-3,.
TGTGCCAGCAGCTTGGGACTAGCGGGTACGGGGACCCAGTACTTC,CASSLGLAGTGTQYF,TRBV7-9,.,TRBJ2-5,TRBD2
TGTGCCAGCAGCGCACAGATGAACACTGAAGCTTTCTTT,CASSAQMNTEAFF,TRBV7-2,.,TRBJ1-1,.
TGCGCCAGCAACCAGGGACTAGCGGGAGAAAATGAGCAGTTCTTC,CASNQGLAGENEQFF,TRBV10-2,.,TRBJ2-1,TRBD2
TGTGCCAGCGGAAGCGGGGGCCCCGGCTACACCTTC,CASGSGGPGYTF,TRBV2,.,TRBJ1-2,.
TGTGCCAGTAGTCAGGGTCGCCAGCCCCAGCATTTT,CASSQGRQPQHF,TRBV19,.,TRBJ1-5,.
TGTGCCAGCAGCATGCGGATAGCGGGAGTTAGGAATGAGCAGTTCTTC,CASSMRIAGVRNEQFF,TRBV4-2,few,TRBJ2-1,TRBD2